This T cell receptor (beta chain) stems from a study of blood T cell repertoires in COVID-19. Per the study methods: It was from reference gene primer amplification that nucleated cell counts were estimated. The data were produced by immunoSEQ multiplex PCR, yet TCRdb's version contains in-frame clones alone and is incomplete. Clonal size and the V and J genes are those of that table, whereas D and trimming came from the DNA. The sample holds 150,000 to 200,000 clones, approximately 80% seen once. Participant-given clinical history determined each cohort assignment. This clone was observed many times. CDR3 length: 17 amino acids. J was trimmed by 0 bases and V by 5 bases; bases with no gene match: 10. CDR1 and CDR2 (germline): MNHNY, SVGAGI (reference sequence).

The rearrangement links TRBV6-6 to TRBJ1-5, with 7 bases matching TRBD1. The receptor comes from a man aged 40-49 years who had recovered from COVID-19. Material for sequencing was PBMCs or T cells enriched from blood (not recorded which). The CDR3 loop is CASSRAQGTYSNQPQHF. In DNA form, the CDR3 reads TGTGCCAGCAGTCGTGCACAGGGGACCTATAGCAATCAGCCCCAGCATTTT.